This is a list of T cell receptor beta chains from one sample in a study of human T cells and chemical hapten exposure. TCRdb re-called the RACE reads with MiXCR, one entry per CDR3 protein. The table lists 80,000 to 100,000 distinct CDR3 sequences, 25% to 35% of them singletons, with about 9.4% in the top ten. Sequenced material: whole blood, taken in connection with sensitization to the hapten diphenylcyclopropenone (DPC). The receptors were gathered from a man in his forties or fifties with alopecia areata. Some clones in this sample may be carry-over from other donors' samples. CDR3s include the opening cysteine and the closing phenylalanine or tryptophan. A D gene is named only where the DNA matches it firmly. Size values are once, few and many counts, or a class for expanded clones, and some rows have none.

V gene: TRBV7-8; D gene: NA; J gene: TRBJ2-1; clone size: NA; CDR3 DNA: TGTGCCAGCAGCTTAGTATCCCTAGCAGAAAATGAGCAGTTCTTC; CDR3 protein: CASSLVSLAENEQFF
V gene: TRBV28; D gene: TRBD1; J gene: TRBJ1-2; clone size: NA; CDR3 DNA: TGTGCCAGCACACGGGACAGCGCTGATTCTAACTATGGCGACACCTTC; CDR3 protein: CASTRDSADSNYGDTF
V gene: TRBV28; D gene: NA; J gene: TRBJ2-7; clone size: few; CDR3 DNA: TGTGCCAGCACCCACAGGAAAAGCTCCTACGAGCAGTACTTC; CDR3 protein: CASTHRKSSYEQYF
V gene: TRBV24-1; D gene: NA; J gene: TRBJ1-1; clone size: few; CDR3 DNA: TGTGCCACCAGTGATGGGATGAACACTGAAGCTTTCTTT; CDR3 protein: CATSDGMNTEAFF
V gene: TRBV7-2; D gene: TRBD1; J gene: TRBJ1-3; clone size: NA; CDR3 DNA: TGTGCCAGCAGCCCACGCGCAGGGGGAGGCTCTGGAAACACCATATATTTT; CDR3 protein: CASSPRAGGGSGNTIYF
V gene: TRBV27; D gene: TRBD1; J gene: TRBJ2-7; clone size: few; CDR3 DNA: TGTGCCAGCAGTCGACGGGACAGGCCCTACGAGCAGTACTTC; CDR3 protein: CASSRRDRPYEQYF
V gene: TRBV6-5; D gene: TRBD2; J gene: TRBJ2-3; clone size: NA; CDR3 DNA: TGTGCCAGCAGTTACTCTGCGGGAGGATGTTCAGATACGCAGTATTTT; CDR3 protein: CASSYSAGGCSDTQYF
V gene: TRBV2; D gene: TRBD2; J gene: TRBJ2-2; clone size: few; CDR3 DNA: TGTGCCATCCTAGCGGCAGTGGGCACCGGGGAGCTGTTTTTT; CDR3 protein: CAILAAVGTGELFF
V gene: TRBV9; D gene: NA; J gene: TRBJ1-2; clone size: few; CDR3 DNA: TGTGCCAGCAGCCCCACGAGACAGGCCGGCTACACCTTC; CDR3 protein: CASSPTRQAGYTF
V gene: TRBV6-2/TRBV6-3; D gene: TRBD2; J gene: TRBJ2-1; clone size: many; CDR3 DNA: TGTGCCAGCACCTACGCGACTAGCGAGGATGAGCAGTTCTTC; CDR3 protein: CASTYATSEDEQFF
V gene: TRBV6-6; D gene: NA; J gene: TRBJ2-1; clone size: few; CDR3 DNA: TGTGCCAGCAGTTACTCCGGACAGCCCAATGAGCAGTTCTTC; CDR3 protein: CASSYSGQPNEQFF
V gene: TRBV18; D gene: NA; J gene: TRBJ1-2; clone size: NA; CDR3 DNA: TGTGCCAGCTCACCACCGGCGCAGGGGTACGGCTACACCTTC; CDR3 protein: CASSPPAQGYGYTF
V gene: TRBV12-3/TRBV12-4; D gene: TRBD1; J gene: TRBJ1-5; clone size: once; CDR3 DNA: TGTGCCAGCAGTTCCGGCCAGGGGGTCAATCAGCCCCAGCATTTT; CDR3 protein: CASSSGQGVNQPQHF
V gene: TRBV25-1; D gene: TRBD1; J gene: TRBJ2-2; clone size: few; CDR3 DNA: TGTGCCTGCCAGGGGGTCCCGAACACCGGGGAGCTGTTTTTT; CDR3 protein: CACQGVPNTGELFF
V gene: TRBV29-1; D gene: TRBD2; J gene: TRBJ2-1; clone size: NA; CDR3 DNA: TGCAGCGTGGCGGGGACTAGCATCTACAATGAGCAGTTCTTC; CDR3 protein: CSVAGTSIYNEQFF
V gene: TRBV10-3; D gene: TRBD2; J gene: TRBJ2-1; clone size: many; CDR3 DNA: TGTGCCTGCAGCCTAGCGGGATGGGGGAATGAGCAGTTCTTC; CDR3 protein: CACSLAGWGNEQFF
V gene: TRBV6-1; D gene: NA; J gene: TRBJ2-7; clone size: NA; CDR3 DNA: TGTGCCAGCACCAAAGGGGGCGGGAGCTCCTACGAGCAGTACTTC; CDR3 protein: CASTKGGGSSYEQYF
V gene: TRBV20-1; D gene: NA; J gene: TRBJ2-1; clone size: few; CDR3 DNA: TGCAGTGCAAGGCAGGCGGCCTGCAATGAGCAGTTCTTC; CDR3 protein: CSARQAACNEQFF
V gene: TRBV5-1; D gene: NA; J gene: TRBJ2-1; clone size: few; CDR3 DNA: TGCGCCAGCAGTTCTGGGGAGAAGCCCTACAATGAGCAGTTCTTC; CDR3 protein: CASSSGEKPYNEQFF
V gene: TRBV28; D gene: NA; J gene: TRBJ1-1; clone size: few; CDR3 DNA: TGTGCCAGCAGTTTAGGGGGGGCGAGAAAAAACACTGAAGCTTTCTTT; CDR3 protein: CASSLGGARKNTEAFF
V gene: TRBV4-2; D gene: NA; J gene: TRBJ2-3; clone size: few; CDR3 DNA: TGTGCCAGCAGCCAATTCACAGATACGCAGTATTTT; CDR3 protein: CASSQFTDTQYF
V gene: TRBV28; D gene: NA; J gene: TRBJ2-1; clone size: NA; CDR3 DNA: TGTGCCAGCAGTTCGGAAGGCGGCAGGGAGGCCTACAATGAGCAGTTCTTC; CDR3 protein: CASSSEGGREAYNEQFF
V gene: TRBV12-3/TRBV12-4; D gene: NA; J gene: TRBJ1-1; clone size: NA; CDR3 DNA: TGTGCCAGCAGTTTAGGGAGGGGAAGAGACACTGAAGCTTTCTTT; CDR3 protein: CASSLGRGRDTEAFF
V gene: TRBV11-1; D gene: NA; J gene: TRBJ1-1; clone size: few; CDR3 DNA: TGTGCCAGCAGCCCCCGGGAAGGGCTGAACACTGAAGCTTTCTTT; CDR3 protein: CASSPREGLNTEAFF
V gene: TRBV6-5; D gene: NA; J gene: TRBJ1-4; clone size: NA; CDR3 DNA: TGTGCCAGCAGTGAGACCAGGGCGGGAAAACTGTTTTTT; CDR3 protein: CASSETRAGKLFF
V gene: TRBV27; D gene: TRBD1; J gene: TRBJ2-7; clone size: NA; CDR3 DNA: TGTGCCAGCATCGGAGACAGGGGGCCCCACGAGCAGTACTTC; CDR3 protein: CASIGDRGPHEQYF
V gene: TRBV12-3/TRBV12-4; D gene: TRBD1; J gene: TRBJ2-3; clone size: NA; CDR3 DNA: TGTGCCAGCAGTTTCCGGGACAGGGGACCAGATACGCAGTATTTT; CDR3 protein: CASSFRDRGPDTQYF
V gene: TRBV6-6; D gene: NA; J gene: TRBJ2-7; clone size: few; CDR3 DNA: TGTGCCAGCAACTCCAGGGGCGAGCTCATCTCCTACGAGCAGTACTTC; CDR3 protein: CASNSRGELISYEQYF
V gene: TRBV6-6; D gene: NA; J gene: TRBJ1-4; clone size: NA; CDR3 DNA: TGTGCCAGCAGCATGACAGCTGGAAAGGAAAAACTGTTTTTT; CDR3 protein: CASSMTAGKEKLFF
V gene: TRBV6-1; D gene: NA; J gene: TRBJ1-4; clone size: NA; CDR3 DNA: TGTGCCAGCAGTGAAGCCGTAACGGGACTGTTTTTT; CDR3 protein: CASSEAVTGLFF
V gene: TRBV11-2; D gene: TRBD2; J gene: TRBJ2-1; clone size: few; CDR3 DNA: TGTGCCAGCAGTTCGACTAGCGGGAGAGTCAATGAGCAGTTCTTC; CDR3 protein: CASSSTSGRVNEQFF